A single sample gave rise to the 13 T cell receptor beta chains below, sequenced in a study of shared clonotypes between healthy human individuals. Measured with immunoSEQ multiplex PCR; TCRdb has only the in-frame clones, and not every one. The table has around 2.5 million clones, roughly 93% seen once. The sequenced material came from naive CD4+ T cells from PBMCs. Subset reported: CD45RA+ positively selected. These receptors were collected from a man aged 18-30 years in good health. Some clones in this sample may be carry-over from other donors' samples.

V is TRBV5-4 and J is TRBJ2-1, with D unresolved. Trimming removed 4 bases from V and 6 bases from J, with 11 bases in between. This CDR3 contains 13 residues. The germline V gene has CDR1 SGHNT and CDR2 YYREEE (reference sequence). As DNA, the CDR3 is TGTGCCAGCAGCCCGCATGGTCCCAATGAGCAGTTCTTC. It specifies CASSPHGPNEQFF.

In its sample, this clone was seen a few times. Different DNA sequences within this sample yield the same CDR3. V gene TRBV27 combines with J gene TRBJ1-1; 7 bases are a match to TRBD1. J lost 2 bases, V lost 5 bases, and 2 bases had no gene match. The CDR3 is 13 amino acids. Germline-derived CDR1 and CDR2 are MNHEY and SMNVEV (reference sequence). This CDR3 reads CASSRQGNTEAFF. As DNA, the CDR3 is TGTGCCAGCAGTCGACAGGGTAACACTGAAGCTTTCTTT.

The chain joins TRBV5-6 to TRBJ2-7, with D possibly called TRBD1 or TRBD2 (6 bases each). The V end lost 3 bases, the J end lost 4 bases, and 23 bases lay between the germline ends. Germline assignment: CDR1 SGHDT and CDR2 YYEEEE. This CDR3 is 17 amino acids long. The CDR3 is CASSSGRIGRGIYEQYF. Written as DNA, the CDR3 is TGTGCCAGCAGCTCGGGGAGGATCGGCAGGGGAATATACGAGCAGTACTTC.

This clone showed up just a few times. This rearrangement joins TRBV30 to TRBJ1-1; tentatively, D is TRBD1 (5 bases). This CDR3 is built from 13 residues. The germline CDR1 and CDR2 sequences are GTSNPN and SVGIG (reference sequence). V was cut by 2 bases and J by 4 bases, with 11 bases left in between. In nucleotides, the CDR3 is TGTGCCTGGAGTCGGGGTAGGGGCACTGAAGCTTTCTTT. As protein: CAWSRGRGTEAFF.

About this clone: Other DNA sequences of this sample code for an identical CDR3. This chain connects TRBV5-1 to TRBJ1-5, with 7 bases aligning to TRBD1. Germline trimming cut 0 bases from V and 3 bases from J; bases unmatched to any gene: 3. The CDR3 extends over 15 amino acids. Germline CDR1 SGHRS, CDR2 YFSETQ. The chain's CDR3 is CASSLGDRDNQPQHF. In DNA, the CDR3 is TGCGCCAGCAGCTTGGGCGACAGGGACAATCAGCCCCAGCATTTT.

The rearrangement joins TRBV11-2 to TRBJ2-1; the match to TRBD2 covers 10 bases. Germline CDR1 reads SGHAT; CDR2 reads FQNNGV. The CDR3 is made up of 15 amino acids. Trimming took 5 bases from V and 8 from J; bases not matched to a gene: 9. CDR3 in amino acids: CASSPSGRAWDEQFF. CDR3 DNA: TGTGCCAGCAGCCCGAGCGGGAGGGCTTGGGATGAGCAGTTCTTC.

The chain carries TRBV6-1 and TRBJ2-5; 8 bases are shared with TRBD1. The V gene's germline CDR1 is MNHNS and CDR2 SASEGT. There are 13 residues in the CDR3. Trimming at V came to 6 bases and at J to 7 bases, leaving 7 bases not matched to a gene. CDR3 nucleotides: TGTGCCAGCAGCGGACAGGGCCCCGGGACCCAGTACTTC. Amino acid sequence: CASSGQGPGTQYF.

The CDR3 sequence is CASSVEAVTSYNEQFF. The DNA for the CDR3 is TGTGCCAGCAGCGTAGAAGCGGTTACGTCCTACAATGAGCAGTTCTTC. V usage is TRBV9 and J usage is TRBJ2-1, with D perhaps matching TRBD2 (5 bases). This CDR3 has 16 residues. V dropped 0 bases and J dropped 1 base, with 11 bases sitting between them. Germline loops: CDR1 SGDLS, CDR2 YYNGEE.

This chain joins TRBV9 and TRBJ2-1, with TRBD2 matching 9 bases. Germline V gene lookup returns CDR1 SGDLS and CDR2 YYNGEE. The CDR3 loop spans 15 amino acids. V trimming: 6 bases; J trimming: 8 bases; junction bases outside the gene matches: 12. The CDR3 nucleotides are TGTGCCAGCAACCCAGCGGGAGGAGGCGTCGATGAGCAGTTCTTC. Amino acid sequence: CASNPAGGGVDEQFF.

The gene calls are TRBV28 and TRBJ2-3; 8 bases fit TRBD1. CDR3 length: 16 amino acids. The trim removed 4 bases at V and 0 bases at J, leaving 6 bases unmatched. CDR1 is MDHEN and CDR2 is SYDVKM in the germline V gene. DNA of the CDR3: TGTGCCAGCAGTTCAGACAGGGGCGTGAGCACAGATACGCAGTATTTT. This codes for CASSSDRGVSTDTQYF. The full variable domain, completed using reference TRBV28 and TRBJ2-3, is DVKVTQSSRYLVKRTGEKVFLECVQDMDHENMFWYRQDPGLGLRLIYFSYDVKMKEKGDIPEGYSVSREKKERFSLILESASTNQTSMYLCASSSDRGVSTDTQYFGPGTRLTVL.

This rearrangement joins TRBV6-5 to TRBJ2-5; D ambiguous. Germline V gives CDR1 MNHEY, CDR2 SVGAGI. The V gene lost 5 bases and the J gene lost 4 bases, with 17 bases spanning the gap. The CDR3 has 15 amino acids. The CDR3 DNA follows: TGTGCCAGCAGTACCGGGCCGAGGCCGATAGAGACCCAGTACTTC. This gives the protein CASSTGPRPIETQYF.

The chain joins TRBV28 to TRBJ1-5, with D tentatively TRBD1 (5 bases). Between the trimmed V and J ends, which lost 5 bases and 3 bases, there was a span of 14 bases. The CDR3 spans 15 residues. CDR1 MDHEN and CDR2 SYDVKM come from the germline V gene. The DNA for the CDR3 is TGTGCCAGCAGTCCTAACGGGGCAGACAATCAGCCCCAGCATTTT. This codes for CASSPNGADNQPQHF.

The V gene is TRBV27, the J gene TRBJ2-7; 13 bases map to TRBD2. CDR1 MNHEY and CDR2 SMNVEV come from the germline V gene (reference sequence). CDR3 size: 13 residues. Trimming at V came to 10 bases and at J to 6 bases, leaving 6 bases not matched to a gene. CDR3 amino acids: CATRLAGGGEQYF. DNA for the CDR3: TGTGCCACCAGACTAGCGGGAGGAGGCGAGCAGTACTTC.